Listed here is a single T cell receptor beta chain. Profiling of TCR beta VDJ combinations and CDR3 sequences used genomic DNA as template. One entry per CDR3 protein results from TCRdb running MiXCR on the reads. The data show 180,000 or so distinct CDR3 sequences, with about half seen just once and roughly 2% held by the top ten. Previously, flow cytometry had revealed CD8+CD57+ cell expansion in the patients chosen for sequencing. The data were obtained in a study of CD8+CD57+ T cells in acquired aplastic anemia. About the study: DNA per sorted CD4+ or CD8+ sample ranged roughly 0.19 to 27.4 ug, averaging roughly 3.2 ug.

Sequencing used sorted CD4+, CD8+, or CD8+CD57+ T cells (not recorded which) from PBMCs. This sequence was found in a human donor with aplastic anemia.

The CDR3 loop is CASSLVAGMEGYTF. The DNA of the CDR3 is TGTGCCAGCAGCTTGGTAGCGGGGATGGAAGGCTACACCTTC. V is TRBV7-8 and J is TRBJ1-2; D is undetermined. CDR3 length: 14 amino acids. Germline CDR1 is SGHVS and CDR2 is FQNEAQ. Trimming removed 3 bases from V and 8 bases from J, with 16 bases in between.